This TCR beta chain was observed in a study of T cell repertoires in cytomegalovirus infection. For the study at large: From public TCR beta signatures came an indication of both CMV infection and matching HLA type.

Germline CDR1 reads MDHEN; CDR2 reads SYDVKM. With 3 bases removed from V and 4 bases from J, the gap between germline ends came to 10 bases. The CDR3 runs to 15 residues. TCRdb analysed the reads with MiXCR anew, one entry per CDR3 protein. In the table there are roughly 230,000 distinct CDR3 sequences, more than 9% of which are singletons. With respect to this clonotype: Its antigen is still unknown.

General observations from the study: Dominating the ex vivo response were HLA-C-restricted CMV-specific TCR beta clonotypes. Totalled public TCR beta family frequency picked out people who carried CMV plus the relevant HLA.

This chain connects TRBV28 to TRBJ2-6; no definite D call. Sequencing was carried out using PBMCs. The source of this sequence is a human donor in good health (CMV status not recorded). Some clones in this sample may be carry-over from other donors' samples. The CDR3 reads CASSLGLLGANVLTF. CDR3 DNA sequence: TGTGCCAGCAGTTTGGGCCTCCTGGGGGCCAACGTCCTGACTTTC. Full variable domain (rest looked up from reference TRBV28 and TRBJ2-6): DVKVTQSSRYLVKRTGEKVFLECVQDMDHENMFWYRQDPGLGLRLIYFSYDVKMKEKGDIPEGYSVSREKKERFSLILESASTNQTSMYLCASSLGLLGANVLTFGAGSRLTVL.